The clone carrying this T cell receptor (beta chain) was recorded only once. The CDR3 spans 13 residues. Germline CDR1 SGHNT, CDR2 YENEEA. Trimming took off 3 bases at V and 6 bases at J, with 11 bases between the two ends. This sample is part of a study of T cell responses to AZD1222 COVID-19 vaccine. Produced via immunoSEQ multiplex PCR; TCRdb's table is partial and in-frame only. The table lists fewer than 150,000 clones, roughly 88% of them singletons. The V and J genes are TRBV11-3 and TRBJ1-1; unclear D gene. Sample: peripheral blood, taken 28 days after the second AZD1222 dose. This receptor was obtained from an adult who received the AZD1222 COVID-19 vaccine. Here the CDR3 DNA reads TGTGCCAGCAGCTTGAGGCCGGAGGCTGAAGCTTTCTTT. Protein sequence: CASSLRPEAEAFF. Based on the CDR3 plus reference TRBV11-3 and TRBJ1-1, the full variable domain is EAGVVQSPRYKIIEKKQPVAFWCNPISGHNTLYWYLQNLGQGPELLIRYENEEAVDDSQLPKDRFSAERLKGVDSTLKIQPAELGDSAVYLCASSLRPEAEAFFGQGTRLTVV.